Sequencing of this TCR beta chain was carried out in a study of cytomegalovirus exposure and HLA in healthy donors. All the people who gave samples were healthy bone marrow donors. Germline CDR1 is GTSNPN and CDR2 is SVGIG (reference sequence). J gave up 0 bases and V 3 bases, and 11 bases lay outside the gene matches. This CDR3 region has 17 residues. It was with 60 Vbeta and 13 Jbeta primers that the PCR ran. TCRdb's copy holds only in-frame clones and misses some; the assay was immunoSEQ multiplex PCR. The table records 120,000 or so clones, roughly 15% of them present only once. The material sequenced was PBMCs. This sequence originates from a female donor in good health and CMV-seropositive. The rearrangement uses TRBV30 and TRBJ1-3, with 7 bases matching TRBD1. In nucleotides, the CDR3 is TGTGCCTGGAGCAATGGGGCAGGGGGATTCTCTGGAAACACCATATATTTT. As protein: CAWSNGAGGFSGNTIYF.